The 7 T cell receptor beta chains in this list originate from one sample, sequenced in a study of beta chain features in type 1 diabetes. Study-wide results and caveats: Type 1 diabetes patients had TCRB CDR3s that were shorter (moderately but significantly so) in all four CD4+ subsets.

Expressed TCRB transcripts were sequenced, since all the RNA that had been isolated was reverse transcribed. Libraries were prepared by immunoSEQ multiplex PCR; TCRdb keeps only in-frame clonotypes and omits some of them. The table records over 300,000 clones, approximately 10% of them present only once. Antigen specificity for these receptors is unknown. Sequences were obtained from central memory CD4+ T cells from blood. Receptor source: a man in his thirties or forties with type 1 diabetes.

The sample holds a few counts of this clone. The chain carries TRBV18 and TRBJ2-1; D gene unclear. The CDR3 is 13 amino acids. Germline CDR1 KGHSH, CDR2 LQKENI. V lost 4 bases to trimming and J lost 10 bases, with 14 bases between them. CDR3 residues: CASSRPLGEEQFF. The DNA of the CDR3 is TGTGCCAGCTCACGACCACTGGGCGAGGAGCAGTTCTTC.

This clone was counted only a few times. This rearrangement joins TRBV7-8 to TRBJ2-1; TRBD1 matches at 9 bases. Germline CDR1 SGHVS, CDR2 FQNEAQ. J lost 9 bases, V lost 6 bases, and 15 bases had no gene match. The CDR3 covers 16 residues. CDR3 nucleotides: TGTGCCAGCAGTTCTCACCGGGACAGGGTAGCCGGTGAGCAGTTCTTC. It specifies CASSSHRDRVAGEQFF.

The CDR3 sequence is CASRYRGRGDNSPLHF. The CDR3 DNA follows: TGTGCCAGTCGATACAGGGGAAGAGGTGATAATTCACCCCTCCACTTT. V and J are TRBV19 and TRBJ1-6; 7 nucleotides line up with TRBD1. Germline CDR1 LNHDA, CDR2 SQIVND (reference sequence). CDR3 length: 16 amino acids. Trimming cost V 8 bases and J 5 bases; bases outside gene matches: 12.

This clone has a count of ten or more. Other DNA sequences in the same sample also yield this CDR3. The chain joins TRBV18 to TRBJ2-5; unclear D gene. The CDR3 covers 12 residues. The V and J ends lost 3 bases and 5 bases respectively, with 7 bases between them. The V gene's germline CDR1 is KGHSH and CDR2 LQKENI. The CDR3 DNA sequence: TGTGCCAGCTCACCGAGTGCGGAGACCCAGTACTTC. Translation gives CASSPSAETQYF.

The rearrangement uses TRBV25-1 and TRBJ2-7; unclear D gene. CDR1 MGHDK and CDR2 SYGVNS come from the germline V gene. The CDR3 covers 11 residues. Trimming stripped 5 bases from V and 7 bases from J, with 9 bases between. The CDR3 loop reads CASSFLDEQYF. The CDR3 DNA sequence: TGTGCCAGCAGTTTCCTGGATGAGCAGTACTTC.

This clone was observed a handful of times. Other DNA sequences in the same sample also yield this CDR3. The chain combines TRBV7-2 with TRBJ2-1, with D uncertain. V dropped 1 base and J dropped 9 bases, with 7 bases sitting between them. This CDR3 is 12 amino acids long. Germline-derived CDR1 and CDR2 are SGHTA and FQGNSA. The CDR3 DNA follows: TGTGCCAGCAGCTTAGTAGGTGGTGAGCAGTTCTTC. This translates into CASSLVGGEQFF.

The V gene is TRBV27, the J gene TRBJ2-3; maybe TRBD2 (6 bases). V gave up 5 bases and J gave up 0 bases, with 15 bases separating them. Germline V lookup: CDR1 MNHEY, CDR2 SMNVEV (reference sequence). The CDR3 consists of 16 residues. DNA for the CDR3: TGTGCCAGCAGTCGTTCGCGGGATCCTAGCACAGATACGCAGTATTTT. Translated, it gives CASSRSRDPSTDTQYF.